Each of the 23 T cell receptor beta chains below was sequenced from the same sample in a study of T cell repertoires in aging, cancer and after chemotherapy (dated by TCRdb to 2018 to 2020). TCR beta rearrangements were amplified from genomic DNA isolated from peripheral blood, not from sorted cells or RNA. Sequencing used an Illumina MiSeq. Rearranged TRB sequences spanning V, D and J segments were amplified by multiplex touch-down PCR using a mixed TRB-A/B primer pool. In TCRdb, the public reads were trimmed at Q25 with fastp and aligned with MiXCR, with productive beta chains retained. Under each unique CDR3 protein, matching rows form one entry showing the most common genes and DNA. For this sample the table gives about 8,000 distinct CDR3 sequences, of which nearly 55% were detected only once. The ten largest account for around 20% of the sample. The sequenced sample was blood. These receptors were collected from a human donor in good health.

The rearrangement uses TRBV5-5 and TRBJ1-4; 10 bases align to TRBD1. With V trimmed by 0 bases and J by 5 bases, 1 base remained unmatched. There are 15 residues in the CDR3. In germline, CDR1 is SGHKS, CDR2 YYEKEE (reference sequence). The CDR3 DNA is TGTGCCAGCAGCTTGGAGGGACAGGGGAATGAAAAACTGTTTTTT. This gives the protein CASSLEGQGNEKLFF.

The chain employs TRBV6-5 and TRBJ2-1; 9 nucleotides line up with TRBD1. Losses at the gene ends were 10 bases for V and 9 bases for J; bases not matched to a gene: 13. Per the germline V gene, CDR1 is MNHEY and CDR2 is SVGAGI. This CDR3 comprises 14 residues. CDR3 sequence (DNA): TGTGCCACCATCCGGGACAGGGAGGCTGGTGAGCAGTTCTTC. The encoded protein is CATIRDREAGEQFF.

Of note for this clonotype: One end of the junction is discordant with germline, which a read error may explain. CDR3: CARSRLRGYTEAFF. CDR3 nucleotide sequence: TGTGCCAGAAGCCGGTTGAGGGGGTACACTGAAGCTTTCTTT. The chain joins TRBV5-1 to TRBJ1-1; possibly TRBD1 for D (6 bases). The length of the CDR3 is 14 residues. CDR1 and CDR2 (germline): SGHRS, YFSETQ.

The chain employs TRBV11-1 and TRBJ2-1; TRBD2 matches at 10 bases. The ends lost 4 bases at V and 8 bases at J; junction bases unmatched: 8. The CDR3 runs 15 residues. CDR1 and CDR2 (germline): SGHAT, FQDESV (reference sequence). CDR3 nucleotides: TGTGCCAGCAGCTCCCCTAGCGGGAGTCGGGATGAGCAGTTCTTC. The encoded protein is CASSSPSGSRDEQFF.

This chain joins TRBV18 and TRBJ1-2; 8 bases are a match to TRBD1. V shed 4 bases, J shed 4 bases, and the junction held 5 bases outside the gene matches. There are 14 residues in the CDR3. Germline V gene data show CDR1 as KGHSH and CDR2 as LQKENI. CDR3 residues: CASSQDRAPYGYTF. The CDR3 DNA is TGTGCCAGCTCACAGGACAGGGCGCCCTATGGCTACACCTTC. Together with reference TRBV18 and TRBJ1-2, the CDR3 gives the full variable domain: NAGVMQNPRHLVRRRGQEARLRCSPMKGHSHVYWYRQLPEEGLKFMVYLQKENIIDESGMPKERFSAEFPKEGPSILRIQQVVRGDSAAYFCASSQDRAPYGYTFGSGTRLTVV.

The CDR3 DNA reads TGTGCCAGCAGTTTATTGTTTGGGACAGGGGGCTACGAGCAGTACTTC. The encoded protein is CASSLLFGTGGYEQYF. The chain recombines TRBV27 with TRBJ2-7; 11 bases line up with TRBD1. Germline CDR1 MNHEY, CDR2 SMNVEV (reference sequence). J gave up 3 bases and V 1 base, and 5 bases lay outside the gene matches. The CDR3 sequence is 16 residues long.

The gene calls are TRBV29-1 and TRBJ2-7; D remains ambiguous. CDR1 SQVTM and CDR2 ANQGSEA come from the germline V gene. This CDR3 contains 15 residues. V lost 2 bases and J 3 bases, leaving 17 bases between the germline ends. CDR3 sequence reads: CSVESLSFRFYEQYF. The CDR3, as DNA: TGCAGCGTTGAAAGTCTTTCCTTTAGATTCTACGAGCAGTACTTC.

The genes are TRBV5-4 and TRBJ2-5, with 9 bases identical to TRBD1. Per the germline V gene, CDR1 is SGHNT and CDR2 is YYREEE (reference sequence). The CDR3 sequence is 15 residues long. Losses at the gene ends were 3 bases for V and 4 bases for J; bases not matched to a gene: 7. The CDR3 region has the DNA TGTGCCAGCAGCTCATCCCCGGGACAGGGAGAGACCCAGTACTTC. It codes for CASSSSPGQGETQYF. Based on the CDR3 plus reference TRBV5-4 and TRBJ2-5, the full variable domain is ETGVTQSPTHLIKTRGQQVTLRCSSQSGHNTVSWYQQALGQGPQFIFQYYREEENGRGNFPPRFSGLQFPNYSSELNVNALELDDSALYLCASSSSPGQGETQYFGPGTRLLVL.

This clonotype was counted a few times. This chain uses TRBV29-1 with TRBJ2-3, with D tentatively TRBD1 (6 bases). The V end was cut by 4 bases, the J end by 6 bases, with 11 bases between. This CDR3 has 12 amino acids. Germline V gives CDR1 SQVTM, CDR2 ANQGSEA. CDR3 sequence: CSVGQGSDTQYF. CDR3 nucleotide sequence: TGCAGCGTTGGGCAGGGGTCCGATACGCAGTATTTT.

CDR3 nucleotides: TGTGCCTGGAGTGGGACAGTTCGGGATTCACCCCTCCACTTT. Translating it yields CAWSGTVRDSPLHF. The chain uses TRBV30 and TRBJ1-6, with a weak D call TRBD1 (6 bases). Trimming pared 1 base from V and 8 bases from J, leaving 12 bases between. The germline V gene has CDR1 GTSNPN and CDR2 SVGIG (reference sequence). The CDR3 is 14 amino acids. The variable domain in full, with the rest retrieved from reference TRBV30 and TRBJ1-6, is SQTIHQWPATLVQPVGSPLSLECTVEGTSNPNLYWYRQAAGRGLQLLFYSVGIGQISSEVPQNLSASRPQDRQFILSSKKLLLSDSGFYLCAWSGTVRDSPLHFGNGTRLTVT.

The chain is built from TRBV10-1 and TRBJ2-7; 9 bases are a match to TRBD1. CDR1 WNHNN and CDR2 SYGVQD come from the germline V gene (reference sequence). V was pared by 2 bases and J by 4 bases, with 3 bases of the junction left unmatched. The CDR3 is made up of 14 amino acids. The CDR3: CASSETGGRYEQYF. The CDR3 DNA reads as TGCGCCAGCAGTGAGACAGGGGGCAGGTACGAGCAGTACTTC.

This clonotype was counted only a few times. The chain combines TRBV12-3 or TRBV12-4 with TRBJ2-5; 7 nucleotides align to TRBD2. The V segment lost 5 bases and the J segment 5 bases; nucleotides outside the gene matches: 2. This CDR3 has 12 amino acids. DNA for the CDR3: TGTGCCAGCAGTAGCGGGGTGGAGACCCAGTACTTC. It translates to CASSSGVETQYF.

Sample share makes this clonotype medium-sized (0.01 to 0.1%). The CDR3 DNA follows: TGCAGCACTGCGACTAGCGGGGGGGCCGGTGAGCAGTTCTTC. Its protein product is CSTATSGGAGEQFF. The V call is TRBV29-1, the J call TRBJ2-1; 14 bases are shared with TRBD2. Losses at the gene ends were 8 bases for V and 9 bases for J; bases not matched to a gene: 9. This CDR3 is built from 14 residues. CDR1 is SQVTM and CDR2 is ANQGSEA in the germline V gene.

The chain uses TRBV5-4 and TRBJ2-5; unclear D gene. The CDR3 is 14 amino acids. V dropped 3 bases and J dropped 5 bases, with 14 bases sitting between them. The germline CDR1 and CDR2 sequences are SGHNT and YYREEE (reference sequence). Here the CDR3 reads CASSSYQLLETQYF. CDR3 sequence (DNA): TGTGCCAGCAGCTCCTATCAGTTGTTGGAGACCCAGTACTTC.

Details on this clonotype: A junction end diverges from the germline sequence, so it may reflect a read error. The V call is TRBV5-1, the J call TRBJ2-2; 8 nucleotides line up with TRBD1. The CDR3 runs to 16 residues. Looked up from germline, CDR1 is SGHRS and CDR2 is YFSETQ. The CDR3 protein is CARSLRDRRDAGELFF. CDR3 sequence (DNA): TGTGCCAGAAGCTTACGGGACAGGAGAGATGCCGGGGAGCTGTTTTTT. The full variable domain, completed using reference TRBV5-1 and TRBJ2-2, is KAGVTQTPRYLIKTRGQQVTLSCSPISGHRSVSWYQQTPGQGLQFLFEYFSETQRNKGNFPGRFSGRQFSNSRSEMNVSTLELGDSALYLCARSLRDRRDAGELFFGEGSRLTVL.

The chain links TRBV19 to TRBJ1-1; no clear D. This CDR3 spans 13 amino acids. The ends were cut back, 9 bases at V and 6 bases at J, with 17 bases in the middle. From germline, CDR1 is LNHDA and CDR2 SQIVND (reference sequence). This CDR3 reads CASTPPGWSEAFF. In DNA form, the CDR3 reads TGTGCCAGCACACCCCCAGGATGGTCTGAAGCTTTCTTT.

V gene TRBV5-5 combines with J gene TRBJ1-3, with D uncertain. V shed 2 bases and J shed 0 bases, with 6 bases lying between them. The germline V gene has CDR1 SGHKS and CDR2 YYEKEE (reference sequence). CDR3 length equals 14 residues. The CDR3 spells CASSFPGSGNTIYF. The CDR3, as DNA: TGTGCCAGCAGCTTTCCAGGCTCTGGAAACACCATATATTTT. Together with reference TRBV5-5 and TRBJ1-3, the CDR3 gives the full variable domain: DAGVTQSPTHLIKTRGQQVTLRCSPISGHKSVSWYQQVLGQGPQFIFQYYEKEERGRGNFPDRFSARQFPNYSSELNVNALLLGDSALYLCASSFPGSGNTIYFGEGSWLTVV.

This clonotype was observed a handful of times. This sequence joins TRBV18 and TRBJ2-3, with D perhaps matching TRBD1 or TRBD2 (5 bases each). Germline loops: CDR1 KGHSH, CDR2 LQKENI. CDR3 length: 14 residues. Deletions cut 0 bases from V and 1 base from J, with 5 bases between. The CDR3 sequence is CASSPPGRTDTQYF. CDR3 coding DNA: TGTGCCAGCTCACCACCGGGACGCACAGATACGCAGTATTTT.

The J gene is TRBJ1-4, the V gene TRBV12-3 or TRBV12-4; 10 bases agree with TRBD1. The CDR3 extends over 16 amino acids. The V segment lost 4 bases and the J segment 8 bases; nucleotides outside the gene matches: 10. CDR3 protein: CASSYDRDRGREKLFF. The CDR3 nucleotides read TGTGCCAGCAGTTACGACCGGGACAGGGGACGCGAAAAACTGTTTTTT.

This sequence joins TRBV13 and TRBJ1-1; D uncertain. The CDR3 loop spans 12 amino acids. V lost 2 bases to trimming and J lost 5 bases, with 6 bases between them. The germline gives CDR1 PRHDT, CDR2 FYEKMQ (reference sequence). As DNA, the CDR3 is TGTGCCAGCAGCTTAAGTTTGACTGAAGCTTTCTTT. Its translation: CASSLSLTEAFF.

The rearrangement links TRBV6-5 to TRBJ1-1, with D tentatively TRBD1 (5 bases). Trimming stripped 10 bases from V and 10 bases from J, with 13 bases between. The CDR3 runs 10 residues. Germline CDR1 and CDR2: MNHEY and SVGAGI. CDR3 nucleotide sequence: TGTGCCACTCGGGACGCAGGAGCTTTCTTT. Translating gives CATRDAGAFF.

The chain employs TRBV27 and TRBJ1-1; D not resolved. This CDR3 spans 11 amino acids. The germline CDR1 and CDR2 sequences are MNHEY and SMNVEV (reference sequence). The V end was cut by 2 bases, the J end by 8 bases, with 6 bases between. CDR3 sequence: CASSLNGEAFF. CDR3 DNA: TGTGCCAGCAGTTTAAACGGGGAAGCTTTCTTT.

This clonotype was seen more than once but under ten times. The CDR3 sequence is CASSSRVLGQDNSPLHF. CDR3 bases: TGTGCCAGCAGTTCCCGGGTTTTGGGACAGGATAATTCACCCCTCCACTTT. This chain links TRBV27 with TRBJ1-6; 8 bases are a match to TRBD1. The germline gives CDR1 MNHEY, CDR2 SMNVEV (reference sequence). Trimming removed 4 bases from V and 5 bases from J; junction bases left unmatched: 10. The CDR3 extends over 17 amino acids.